The 9 T cell receptor beta chains in this list originate from one sample, sequenced in a study of blood T cells in healthy people across ages (dated by TCRdb to the mid-2010s). Receptor libraries were prepared by 5' RACE. Sequencing took place on an Illumina HiSeq 2500. A second PCR of roughly 7 to 11 cycles was performed with a sample-barcoded 5' primer and a J-beta primer mix. TCRdb reanalyzed the raw reads on its own, using fastp at Q25 for trimming and MiXCR for clone calling, and kept in-frame beta chains. Entries are consolidated by CDR3 protein sequence, retaining the most common genes and DNA. Counted in this sample were about 1.4 million distinct CDR3 sequences; 45% to 70% of them appeared once. The ten largest clonotypes hold 5% to 7% of the sample. Material for sequencing was blood. The receptors stem from a man between 18 and 29 years old in good health.

The chain joins TRBV6-5 to TRBJ2-1, with 13 positions matching TRBD2. CDR3 length equals 15 residues. Germline-derived CDR1 and CDR2 are MNHEY and SVGAGI. J gave up 8 bases and V 5 bases, and 6 bases lay outside the gene matches. The CDR3 reads CASSQTSGGAYEQFF. The DNA of the CDR3 is TGTGCCAGCAGTCAAACTAGCGGGGGGGCGTATGAGCAGTTCTTC.

The chain employs TRBV20-1 and TRBJ2-5; 14 nucleotides align to TRBD2. The germline gives CDR1 DFQATT, CDR2 SNEGSKA (reference sequence). With 6 bases clipped from V and 11 bases from J, the junction kept 14 bases outside the gene matches. There are 15 residues in the CDR3. This CDR3 reads CSAGFGTSGSEEQYF. In DNA form, the CDR3 reads TGCAGTGCCGGGTTTGGGACTAGCGGGAGTGAAGAGCAGTACTTC.

The chain couples TRBV12-3 or TRBV12-4 to TRBJ2-7; no reliable D call. CDR3 length: 12 amino acids. Trimming took 6 bases from V and 2 from J, leaving 8 bases between them. In DNA form, the CDR3 reads TGTGCCAGCAGCACATTCCCCTACGAGCAGTACTTC. Translation: CASSTFPYEQYF.

The table lists this clonotype with a count of one. V and J are TRBV11-2 and TRBJ2-1, with 12 bases lining up with TRBD2. In germline, CDR1 is SGHAT, CDR2 FQNNGV. J gave up 3 bases and V 2 bases, and 5 bases lay outside the gene matches. The CDR3 contains 17 residues. The DNA of the CDR3 is TGTGCCAGCAGCTTATATACGACTAGCGGGGGCTACAATGAGCAGTTCTTC. Encoded protein: CASSLYTTSGGYNEQFF.

This clonotype was seen only a few times. The V call is TRBV20-1, the J call TRBJ1-6; D is unclear. The CDR3 is 12 amino acids. Germline values: CDR1 DFQATT, CDR2 SNEGSKA (reference sequence). Trimming took 2 bases from V and 5 from J, leaving 4 bases between them. This CDR3 is CSARQDNSPLHF. In nucleotides, the CDR3 is TGCAGTGCTAGACAGGATAATTCACCCCTCCACTTT.

This sequence joins TRBV20-1 and TRBJ2-7; D is undetermined. CDR1 and CDR2 from the germline V gene are DFQATT and SNEGSKA (reference sequence). The CDR3 totals 13 residues. Deletions cut 1 base from V and 1 base from J, with 8 bases between. The CDR3 here is CSARVPPSYEQYF. The CDR3 DNA reads TGCAGTGCTAGAGTGCCTCCGTCCTACGAGCAGTACTTC.

The rearrangement joins TRBV10-3 to TRBJ2-2, with D perhaps TRBD1 (6 bases). The CDR3 runs 13 residues. Germline V CDR1 and CDR2: ENHRY, SYGVKD. CDR3 sequence reads: CVSRGWGTGELFF. The CDR3 bases are TGTGTCAGCAGGGGTTGGGGCACCGGGGAGCTGTTTTTT.

The DNA of the CDR3 is TGTGCCAGCAGCTTAGGTCCGGGACAAGGAGACTATGGCTACACCTTC. Translating it yields CASSLGPGQGDYGYTF. The rearrangement joins TRBV7-6 to TRBJ1-2, with D perhaps TRBD1 (6 bases). Trimming cost V 1 base and J 3 bases, with 15 bases left between them. CDR3 size: 16 residues. Germline V gene data show CDR1 as SGHVS and CDR2 as FNYEAQ.

This clonotype was seen more than once but under ten times. J is TRBJ2-3 and V is TRBV11-3, with 11 nucleotides matching TRBD2. There are 14 residues in the CDR3. Germline values: CDR1 SGHNT, CDR2 YENEEA. Germline trimming cut 5 bases from V and 5 bases from J; bases unmatched to any gene: 3. The CDR3 DNA sequence: TGTGCCAGCAGCGTTAGCGGGGGGGGAGATACGCAGTATTTT. This sequence encodes CASSVSGGGDTQYF.